The sequence of this TCR beta chain was determined in a study of T cell responses to AZD1222 COVID-19 vaccine. Study results and limitations: Clonal diversity may have been underestimated in mostly white British donors. Of the AZD1222 recipients, only 5 or 6 were seropositive at baseline.

This clone was observed a single time. Antigen unknown. Profiled with immunoSEQ multiplex PCR; TCRdb holds only in-frame clones, not every one. The sample lists some 100,000 clones, around 87% occurring once. Second doses that came at about 4 or about 12 weeks were put together. V was shortened by 0 bases and J by 8 bases, with 13 bases between the two germline ends. CDR1 is SGHAT and CDR2 is FQNNGV in the germline V gene. The CDR3 covers 14 residues. This clonotype was obtained from an adult who received the AZD1222 COVID-19 vaccine. The sample consisted of peripheral blood, taken 28 days after the second AZD1222 dose. This chain connects TRBV11-2 to TRBJ1-2; D is unresolved. Here the CDR3 DNA reads TGTGCCAGCAGCTTAGAGAGGGTCGGTTCGGGCTACACCTTC. It codes for CASSLERVGSGYTF. Full variable domain (remainder filled in from reference TRBV11-2 and TRBJ1-2): EAGVAQSPRYKIIEKRQSVAFWCNPISGHATLYWYQQILGQGPKLLIQFQNNGVVDDSQLPKDRFSAERLKGVDSTLKIQPAKLEDSAVYLCASSLERVGSGYTFGSGTRLTVV.